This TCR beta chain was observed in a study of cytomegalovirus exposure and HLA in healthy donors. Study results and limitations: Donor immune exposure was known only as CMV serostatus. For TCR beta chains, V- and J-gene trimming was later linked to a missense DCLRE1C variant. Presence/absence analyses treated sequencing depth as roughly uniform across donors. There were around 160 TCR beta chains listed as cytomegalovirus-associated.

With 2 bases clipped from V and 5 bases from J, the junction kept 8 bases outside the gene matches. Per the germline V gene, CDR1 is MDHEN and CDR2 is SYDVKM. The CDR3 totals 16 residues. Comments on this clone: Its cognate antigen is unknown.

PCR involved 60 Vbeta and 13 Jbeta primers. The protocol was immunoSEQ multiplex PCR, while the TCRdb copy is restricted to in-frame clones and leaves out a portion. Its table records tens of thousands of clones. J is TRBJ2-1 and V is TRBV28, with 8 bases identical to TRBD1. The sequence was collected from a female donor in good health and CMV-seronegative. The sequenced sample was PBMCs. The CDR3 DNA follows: TGTGCCAGCAGTTTACCCGGACAGGGACACGACAATGAGCAGTTCTTC. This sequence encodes CASSLPGQGHDNEQFF.